This section outlines one T cell receptor beta chain sequence together with its context. The data were produced by immunoSEQ multiplex PCR, yet TCRdb's version contains in-frame clones alone and is incomplete. The sample includes some 75,000 clones, 95% to 97% of them seen just once. Germline-derived CDR1 and CDR2 are SGHNT and YYREEE (reference sequence). The CDR3 is 13 residues long. V was shortened by 2 bases and J by 6 bases, with 11 bases between the two germline ends. These data originate in a study of technical replicates of blood from a handful of donors. V is TRBV5-4 and J is TRBJ1-1; D remains unclear. The sequenced sample consisted of T cells isolated from PBMCs. This receptor was taken from a human donor in good health. The CDR3 region is CASSLDRVPEAFF. The DNA of the CDR3 is TGTGCCAGCAGCTTAGACCGGGTACCTGAAGCTTTCTTT.